This TCR beta chain was found in a study of blood T cells in healthy people across ages (dated by TCRdb to about 2015). With respect to the entire study: In model experiments, template switching captured roughly one uniquely barcoded TCR beta cDNA molecule for every two T cells. The donors were split into four age groups: young (average 16 years), middle-aged (nearly 40), aged (over 55) and long-lived (about 82). Using deep sequencing normalized with unique cDNA molecular identifiers, the study measured how TCR beta repertoire diversity changes with age. Donors of different ages were randomly distributed across sequencing lanes to avoid experimental bias. The study analyzed two additional independent replicas of 1 million unique cDNA reads from the same blood draw for two donors, one aged 18 to 29 and one aged 80 or older. Study-wide conclusions, independent of this receptor: The CMV infection status of donors was not known, potentially confounding age-related changes in expanded clonotypes. There was a strong correlation between observed TCR beta diversity and the percentage of naive T cells measured by flow cytometry. Estimates of total diversity based on one million sequenced T cells were considered lower bounds and underestimates. Compared with the aged group, the long-lived group had more naive CD4+ T cells, fewer expanded clones and increased TCR diversity, suggesting age selection. Bulk unsorted PBMC profiling prevented conclusive comparison of naive and antigen-experienced compartments. As age increased, observed TCR beta diversity per million T cells dropped in a roughly linear way, and a significant reduction was already evident by age approximately 40.

CDR1 and CDR2 were assigned from the germline V gene as SGDLS and YYNGEE. From cysteine to phenylalanine, the CDR3 is 16 amino acids long. Kept here is only the CDR3 DNA, which spans 48 bases and is read in frame from base 1. Trimming at the junction amounts to 0 bases on V and 8 bases on J, and the germline ends lie 18 bases apart. Library preparation employed 5' RACE. Sequencing took place on an Illumina HiSeq 2500. A second PCR of 7 to 11 cycles was performed with a sample-barcoded 5' primer and a J-beta primer mix. A template-switch 5' adaptor carrying 12 random nucleotides introduced a unique molecular identifier onto each TCR beta cDNA molecule. At least 2.5 million CDR3-containing paired-end reads were obtained from each sample. First-strand cDNA synthesis was performed from all RNA using the Mint cDNA synthesis kit, with priming by a TRBC-specific oligonucleotide. Following uracil-DNA glycosylase treatment, a first 18-cycle PCR with universal primers M1SS and BC2_uni_R was performed on all cDNA. The published analysis was carried out like this. For normalization, 1 million high-quality reads were randomly selected from each sample, with every read carrying a distinct molecular identifier. Instead of being binned into consensus sequences, reads that shared molecular identifiers were thrown out. MiTCR, run with a Q25 quality threshold and the strictest error-elimination algorithm, handled CDR3 identification, clonotype clustering and error correction. A nonparametric unseen species model with Euler transformation was used to estimate lower-bound total TCR beta diversity. TCRdb reanalyzed the raw reads on its own, using fastp at Q25 for trimming and MiXCR for clone calling, and kept in-frame beta chains. Each entry is one CDR3 protein sequence, shown with its most common DNA and genes. These V and J calls originate from TCRdb's pipeline instead of the authors' own analysis. The sample profile shows hundreds of thousands of distinct CDR3 sequences; under 55% of them were found once. The ten largest clones take up roughly 19% of the sample.

Notes on this clonotype: Its antigen is currently not known. No base quality information exists; no much larger clone differs at one position.

The donors were under 40 Caucasian individuals from Russia, aged 6 to 90 years, who were systemically healthy. Approximately 9.3 milliliters of peripheral blood were collected from each donor into EDTA-treated Vacutainer tubes. Ficoll-Paque density-gradient centrifugation was used to isolate PBMCs, with at least 6.5 million per sample. Total RNA, at least 6 micrograms per sample, was extracted from PBMCs with Trizol reagent. Naive CD45RAhigh/CD27high T cell percentages were measured by flow cytometry on a PBMC aliquot from every donor. Sequencing was carried out using blood. This sequence uses TRBV9 and TRBJ2-1; the D region possibly corresponds to TRBD2 (6 bases align). The TCR was taken from a man aged 55 to 70 in good health. The CDR3 protein: CASSVGSGLKYDEQFF. In nucleotides, the sequence is TGTGCCAGCAGCGTAGGGAGCGGGCTCAAGTACGATGAGCAGTTCTTC.